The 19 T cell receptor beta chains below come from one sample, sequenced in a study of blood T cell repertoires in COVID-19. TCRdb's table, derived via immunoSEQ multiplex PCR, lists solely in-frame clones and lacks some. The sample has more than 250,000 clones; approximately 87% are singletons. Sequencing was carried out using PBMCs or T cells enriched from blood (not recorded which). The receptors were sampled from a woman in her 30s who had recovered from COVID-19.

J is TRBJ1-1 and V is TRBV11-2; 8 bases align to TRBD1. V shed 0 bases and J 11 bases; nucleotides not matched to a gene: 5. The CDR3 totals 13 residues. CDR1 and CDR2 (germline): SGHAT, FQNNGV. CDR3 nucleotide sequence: TGTGCCAGCAGCTTAGAACGACAGGGGTGGGCTTTCTTT. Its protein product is CASSLERQGWAFF.

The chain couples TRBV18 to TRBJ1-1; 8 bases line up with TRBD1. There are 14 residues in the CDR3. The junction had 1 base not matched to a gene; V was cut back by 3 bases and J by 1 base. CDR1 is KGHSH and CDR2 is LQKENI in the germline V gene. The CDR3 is CASSPGTGNTEAFF. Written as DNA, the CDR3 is TGTGCCAGCTCACCGGGGACAGGGAACACTGAAGCTTTCTTT.

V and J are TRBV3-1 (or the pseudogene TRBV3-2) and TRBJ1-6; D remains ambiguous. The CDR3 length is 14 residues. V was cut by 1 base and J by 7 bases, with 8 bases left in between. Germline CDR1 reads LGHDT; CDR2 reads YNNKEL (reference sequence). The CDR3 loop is CASSQVALNSPLHF. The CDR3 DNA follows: TGTGCCAGCAGCCAAGTGGCACTAAATTCACCCCTCCACTTT.

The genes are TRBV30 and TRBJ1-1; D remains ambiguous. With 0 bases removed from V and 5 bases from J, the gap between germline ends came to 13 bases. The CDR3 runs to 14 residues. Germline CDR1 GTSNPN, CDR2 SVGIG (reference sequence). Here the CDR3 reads CAWSVYGRGTEAFF. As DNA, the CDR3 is TGTGCCTGGAGTGTTTACGGGAGAGGAACTGAAGCTTTCTTT.

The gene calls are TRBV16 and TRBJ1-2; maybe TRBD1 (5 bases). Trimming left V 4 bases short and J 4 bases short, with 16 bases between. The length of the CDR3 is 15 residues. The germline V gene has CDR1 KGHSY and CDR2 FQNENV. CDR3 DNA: TGTGCCAGCAGCCTCCCACCGGGGGACCCCTATGGCTACACCTTC. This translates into CASSLPPGDPYGYTF. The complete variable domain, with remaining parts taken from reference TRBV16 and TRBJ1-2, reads GEEVAQTPKHLVRGEGQKAKLYCAPIKGHSYVFWYQQVLKNEFKFLISFQNENVFDETGMPKERFSAKCLPNSPCSLEIQATKLEDSAVYFCASSLPPGDPYGYTFGSGTRLTVV.

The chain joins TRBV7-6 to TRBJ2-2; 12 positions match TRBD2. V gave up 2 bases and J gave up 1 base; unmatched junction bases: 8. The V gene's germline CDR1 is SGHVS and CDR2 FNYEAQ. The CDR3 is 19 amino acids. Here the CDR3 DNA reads TGTGCCAGCAGCTTATGGGAACTAGCGGGGGGACTGAACACCGGGGAGCTGTTTTTT. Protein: CASSLWELAGGLNTGELFF.

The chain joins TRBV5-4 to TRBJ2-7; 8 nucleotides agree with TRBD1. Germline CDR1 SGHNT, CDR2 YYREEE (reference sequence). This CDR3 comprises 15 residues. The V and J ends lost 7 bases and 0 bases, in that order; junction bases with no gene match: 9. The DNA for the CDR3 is TGTGCCAGCTTCAACTGGGACAGGAGCTCCTACGAGCAGTACTTC. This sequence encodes CASFNWDRSSYEQYF.

CDR3 residues: CASSSPSRGTGELFF. The CDR3 DNA sequence: TGTGCCAGCAGTTCCCCGAGTAGGGGCACCGGGGAGCTGTTTTTT. The chain recombines TRBV6-5 with TRBJ2-2; D is perhaps TRBD1 (5 bases). CDR1 and CDR2 (germline): MNHEY, SVGAGI. V lost 4 bases, J lost 4 bases, and 13 bases lay in between. CDR3 size: 15 residues.

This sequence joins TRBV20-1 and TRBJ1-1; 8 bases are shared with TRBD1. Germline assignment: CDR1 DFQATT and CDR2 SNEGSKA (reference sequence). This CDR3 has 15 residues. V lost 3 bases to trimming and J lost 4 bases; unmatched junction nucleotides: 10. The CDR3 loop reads CSASYYGQGATEAFF. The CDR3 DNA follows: TGCAGTGCTAGTTATTATGGACAGGGTGCCACTGAAGCTTTCTTT.

The CDR3 is CASSLARSRLDGYTF. The CDR3 bases are TGTGCCAGCAGCTTGGCCCGGAGCCGGCTGGATGGCTACACCTTC. The J gene is TRBJ1-2, the V gene TRBV5-4, with D unclear. The CDR3 loop spans 15 amino acids. Germline assignment: CDR1 SGHNT and CDR2 YYREEE (reference sequence). V lost 0 bases and J lost 6, with 15 bases in between.

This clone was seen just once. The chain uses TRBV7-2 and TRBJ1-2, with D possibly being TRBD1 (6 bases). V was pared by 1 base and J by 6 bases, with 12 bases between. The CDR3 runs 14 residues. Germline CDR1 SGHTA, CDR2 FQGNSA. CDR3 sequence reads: CASSLVPGAHGYTF. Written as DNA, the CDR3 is TGTGCCAGCAGCTTAGTGCCAGGGGCGCATGGCTACACCTTC.

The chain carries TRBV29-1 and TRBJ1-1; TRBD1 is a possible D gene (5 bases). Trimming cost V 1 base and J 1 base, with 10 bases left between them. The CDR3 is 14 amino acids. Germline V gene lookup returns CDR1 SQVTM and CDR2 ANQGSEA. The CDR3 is CSVEAWGENTEAFF. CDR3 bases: TGCAGCGTTGAAGCGTGGGGCGAGAACACTGAAGCTTTCTTT. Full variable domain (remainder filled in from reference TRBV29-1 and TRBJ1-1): SAVISQKPSRDICQRGTSLTIQCQVDSQVTMMFWYRQQPGQSLTLIATANQGSEATYESGFVIDKFPISRPNLTFSTLTVSNMSPEDSSIYLCSVEAWGENTEAFFGQGTRLTVV.

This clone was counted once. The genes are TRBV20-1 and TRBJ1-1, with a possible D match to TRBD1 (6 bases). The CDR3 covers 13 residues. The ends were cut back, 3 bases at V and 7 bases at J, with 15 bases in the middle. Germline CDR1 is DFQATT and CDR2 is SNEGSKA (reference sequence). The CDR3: CSASSGLRGEAFF. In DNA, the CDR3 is TGCAGTGCTAGTTCCGGGCTCAGGGGTGAAGCTTTCTTT.

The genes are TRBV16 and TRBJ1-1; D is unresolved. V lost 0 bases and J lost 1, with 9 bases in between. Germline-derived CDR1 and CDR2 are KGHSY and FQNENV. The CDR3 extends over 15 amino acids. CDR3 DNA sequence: TGTGCCAGCAGCCAATCCGGGCTAGCGAACACTGAAGCTTTCTTT. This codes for CASSQSGLANTEAFF.

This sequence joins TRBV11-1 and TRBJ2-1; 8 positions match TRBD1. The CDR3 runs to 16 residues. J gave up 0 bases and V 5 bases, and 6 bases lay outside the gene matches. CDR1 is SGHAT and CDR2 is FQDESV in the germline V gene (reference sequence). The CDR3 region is CASSPFGQGSYNEQFF. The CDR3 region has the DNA TGTGCCAGCAGCCCCTTCGGACAGGGCTCCTACAATGAGCAGTTCTTC. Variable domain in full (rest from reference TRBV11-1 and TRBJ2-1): EAEVAQSPRYKITEKSQAVAFWCDPISGHATLYWYRQILGQGPELLVQFQDESVVDDSQLPKDRFSAERLKGVDSTLKIQPAELGDSAMYLCASSPFGQGSYNEQFFGPGTRLTVL.

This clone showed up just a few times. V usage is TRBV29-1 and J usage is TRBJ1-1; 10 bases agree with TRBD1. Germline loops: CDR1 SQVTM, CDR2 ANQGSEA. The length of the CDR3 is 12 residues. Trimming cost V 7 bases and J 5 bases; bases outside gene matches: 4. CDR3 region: CSADRGRTEAFF. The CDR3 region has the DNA TGCAGCGCAGACAGGGGGCGAACTGAAGCTTTCTTT.

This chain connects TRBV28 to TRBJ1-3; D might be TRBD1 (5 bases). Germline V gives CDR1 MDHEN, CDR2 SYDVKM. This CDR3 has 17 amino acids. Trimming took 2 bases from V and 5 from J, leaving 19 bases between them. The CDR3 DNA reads TGTGCCAGCAGTTTAGAGCAGGGAACAAGCTGGAGAAACACCATATATTTT. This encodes CASSLEQGTSWRNTIYF.

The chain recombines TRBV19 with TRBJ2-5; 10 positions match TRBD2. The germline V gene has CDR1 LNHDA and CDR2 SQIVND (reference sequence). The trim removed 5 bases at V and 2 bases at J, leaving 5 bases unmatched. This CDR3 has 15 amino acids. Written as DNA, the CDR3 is TGTGCCAGTAGTCCTTGGACTAGCGGTCAAGAGACCCAGTACTTC. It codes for CASSPWTSGQETQYF.

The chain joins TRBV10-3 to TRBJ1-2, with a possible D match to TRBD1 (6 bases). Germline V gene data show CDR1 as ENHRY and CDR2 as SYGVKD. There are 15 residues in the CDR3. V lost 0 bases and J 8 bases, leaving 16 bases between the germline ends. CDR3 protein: CAISESLTGYSGYTF. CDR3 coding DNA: TGTGCCATCAGTGAGTCGCTAACAGGGTACAGCGGCTACACCTTC.